This T cell receptor beta chain was obtained from a study of OX40 agonist ivuxolimab in advanced cancers. Method: immunoSEQ multiplex PCR; TCRdb's copy keeps in-frame clones and lacks some. Among about 11,000 clones listed, around nine tenths were seen once. Study-wide results and caveats: Antigen specificity was not determined for the expanded peripheral T cells.

A word on this clone: Its antigen is still unknown.

Sequenced here: CD4+ or CD8+ T cells sorted from blood, sampled in a trial of the OX40 agonist ivuxolimab. The sequence was collected from an adult with an advanced solid tumor such as melanoma, head and neck, liver or kidney cancer.

The CDR3 nucleotides are TGTGCCTCCACTAGCGGGACTAGCACAGATACGCAGTATTTT. Translating it yields CASTSGTSTDTQYF. The V gene is TRBV30, the J gene TRBJ2-3; 10 bases agree with TRBD2. This CDR3 is built from 14 residues. The V and J ends lost 7 bases and 0 bases, in that order; junction bases with no gene match: 4. Looked up from germline, CDR1 is GTSNPN and CDR2 is SVGIG (reference sequence).